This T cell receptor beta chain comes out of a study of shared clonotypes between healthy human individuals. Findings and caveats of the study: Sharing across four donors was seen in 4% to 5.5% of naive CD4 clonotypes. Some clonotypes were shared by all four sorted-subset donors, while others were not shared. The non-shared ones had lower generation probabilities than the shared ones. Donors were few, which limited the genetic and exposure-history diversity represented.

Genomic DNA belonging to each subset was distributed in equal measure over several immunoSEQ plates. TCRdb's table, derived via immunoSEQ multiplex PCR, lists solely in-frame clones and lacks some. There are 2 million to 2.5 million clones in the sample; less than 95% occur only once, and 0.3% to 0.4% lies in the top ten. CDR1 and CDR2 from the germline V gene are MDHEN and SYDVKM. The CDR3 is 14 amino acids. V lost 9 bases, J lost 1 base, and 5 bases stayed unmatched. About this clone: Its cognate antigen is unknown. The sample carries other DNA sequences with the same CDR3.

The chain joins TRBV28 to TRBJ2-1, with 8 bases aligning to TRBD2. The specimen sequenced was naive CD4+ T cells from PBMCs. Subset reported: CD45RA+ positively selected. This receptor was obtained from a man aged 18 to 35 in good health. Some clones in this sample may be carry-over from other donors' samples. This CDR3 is CASTTSGSYNEQFF. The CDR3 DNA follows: TGTGCCAGTACAACTAGCGGTTCCTACAATGAGCAGTTCTTC.